The T cell receptor beta chain described here comes from a study of blood T cell repertoires in COVID-19 (dated by TCRdb to 2018 to 2020). Study-wide context: Samples covering the acute and convalescent phases of COVID-19 were provided by collaborators in the United States, Italy and Spain. The samples were drawn from the first 160 participants of the ongoing ImmuneRACE study and from 1,254 subjects provided by 6 global collaborators. Deeply sampled blood TCRbeta repertoires from subjects exposed to, actively infected with, or recovered from COVID-19 were included in the dataset. The repertoires were released in a freely available public database intended as a resource for research on the immune response to SARS-CoV-2. Where HLA class I and class II types were available, the types were taken from metadata supplied by the sample provider, not from assay-based typing. The material from the prospective study consisted of cDNA or gDNA derived from T cells, B-cell-depleted T cells, or PBMCs. Sample metadata almost always included a de-identified subject ID, COVID-19 status, age in years and sex.

V loses 5 bases at its end and J loses 4 bases; junction bases beyond the gene matches: 6. Spanning cysteine to phenylalanine, the CDR3 consists of 15 amino acids. Of all the DNA, just the CDR3 is kept, 45 bases in frame from base 1. The CDR1 and CDR2 encoded by the germline V gene (reference sequence) are SGHNT and YYREEE. Each collaborating institution followed its own protocols to collect whole blood in K2EDTA tubes. For TCRbeta analysis, collaborators shipped samples as frozen whole blood, isolated PBMCs, or DNA extracted from either of those sample types. The immunoSEQ Assay, a bias-controlled multiplex PCR, was used to amplify TCRbeta CDR3 regions from genomic DNA. The paper's processing steps were these. Nucleated cell counts per sample were estimated from amplification of reference gene primers within the assay. To quantify the absolute abundance of each unique TCRbeta CDR3 rearrangement, sequence reads were collapsed and filtered. For each sample, productive Simpson clonality was calculated as the square root of Simpson's diversity index across productive rearrangements. In its TCRdb copy, this immuneACCESS table keeps in-frame sequences only and misses some clones. Where compared with another copy, unresolved V genes explain less than half of these, and the others have no known cause. V, J and clone size derive from that table, while D and trimming were established from the DNA sequence. The sample table contains tens of thousands of clones; only one count was recorded for approximately 80% of them. Around 5% of the sample is in the top ten clones.

Broader findings and caveats from the paper: How much clinical and demographic metadata was included differed by source and by participant, and the metadata was provided uncurated.

A remark on this clone: The clone's antigen remains unknown. No base quality information exists; no much larger clone differs at one position.

This sequence originates from a woman of 80 years or more with active or convalescent COVID-19. The rearranged segments are TRBV5-4 and TRBJ2-3, with 11 bases in between that match TRBD2. The sample comprised peripheral blood. DNA sequence: TGTGCCAGCAGGGTGACTAGCGGGAAGTCAGATACGCAGTATTTT. This gives the protein CASRVTSGKSDTQYF. The full variable domain, completed from the reference TRBV5-4 and TRBJ2-3 proteins outside the CDR3, reads ETGVTQSPTHLIKTRGQQVTLRCSSQSGHNTVSWYQQALGQGPQFIFQYYREEENGRGNFPPRFSGLQFPNYSSELNVNALELDDSALYLCASRVTSGKSDTQYFGPGTRLTVL.